This T cell receptor (beta chain) was captured by sequencing in a study of cytomegalovirus exposure and HLA in healthy donors. Study results and caveats: In a later analysis, DRB1 alleles had the most associated TCRs; HLA-C alleles the fewest. When analyzed later, a missense DCLRE1C variant was found to be linked to TCR beta V- and J-gene trimming.

The PCR had 60 Vbeta and 13 Jbeta primers. The table came from immunoSEQ multiplex PCR; TCRdb's copy has only in-frame clones and leaves some out. This table holds 80,000 to 100,000 clones. The V gene's germline CDR1 is SGHVS and CDR2 FQNEAQ. The CDR3 totals 18 residues. The trim removed 4 bases at V and 0 bases at J, leaving 12 bases unmatched. About this clone itself: What it binds is unknown.

Sequencing input: PBMCs. The TCR originated in a man aged 50-60 years in good health and CMV-seronegative. The V and J genes are TRBV7-8 and TRBJ1-5, with 7 bases that match TRBD1. CDR3 amino acids: CASSYNRRGLYSNQPQHF. The CDR3 nucleotides read TGTGCCAGCAGCTACAATAGGAGGGGGCTTTATAGCAATCAGCCCCAGCATTTT.